This T cell receptor (beta chain) came from a study of neurological immune-mediated disorders. Whole-study results and caveats: CDR3 amino acid sequences of expanded clones were not shared across subjects, a result suggesting private repertoires in all groups.

Germline-derived CDR1 and CDR2 are MNHEY and SVGAGI. V lost 6 bases and J lost 9; bases outside the gene matches: 10. This CDR3 region has 14 residues. With 10-nucleotide random UMIs, 5'RACE was used to make the cDNA. Per sequencing run, 15-18 subjects together gave over 190 million TCR-beta sequences. TCRdb ran MiXCR on the 5' RACE reads and lists one entry per CDR3 protein. The repertoire consists of 52,000 or so distinct CDR3 sequences, with under 4.5% occurring once and the leading ten covering roughly 1.9%. Points on this clonotype: Its antigen is unknown.

This receptor was obtained from a woman aged 40 to 50 with multiple sclerosis. The chain uses TRBV6-5 and TRBJ2-1, with 8 bases lining up with TRBD2. The sequencing sample was made of CD4+ T cells from blood. CDR3 DNA sequence: TGTGCCAGCAGCCCCTTCGGGGGGGCCGGTGAGCAGTTCTTC. Its translation is CASSPFGGAGEQFF.